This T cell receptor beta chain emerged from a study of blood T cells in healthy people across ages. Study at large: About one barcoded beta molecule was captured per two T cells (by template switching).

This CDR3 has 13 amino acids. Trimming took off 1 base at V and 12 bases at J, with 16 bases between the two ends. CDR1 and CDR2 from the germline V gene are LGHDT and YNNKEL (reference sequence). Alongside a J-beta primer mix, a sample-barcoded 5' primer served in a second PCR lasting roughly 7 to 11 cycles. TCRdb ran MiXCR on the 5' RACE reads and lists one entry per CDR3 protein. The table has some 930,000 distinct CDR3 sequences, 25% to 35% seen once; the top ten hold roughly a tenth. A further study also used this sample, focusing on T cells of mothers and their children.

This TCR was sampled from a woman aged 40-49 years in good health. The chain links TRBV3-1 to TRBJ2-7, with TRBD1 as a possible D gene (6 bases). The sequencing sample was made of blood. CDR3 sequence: CASSQGILQGLYF. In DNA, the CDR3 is TGTGCCAGCAGCCAAGGGATATTACAGGGTCTGTACTTC.